This T cell receptor beta chain was sequenced in a study of beta chain features in type 1 diabetes (dated by TCRdb to the late 2010s). Regarding the research as a whole: Mean age, gender distribution, total cell number and subset yield did not differ between patients and healthy donors. A total of roughly 98,000,000 sorted cells were examined across all samples, and RNA yield correlated strongly with the number of cells per subset. The study compared the TCRB repertoires of sorted circulating CD4+ T cell subsets in recently diagnosed type 1 diabetes patients with those in matched healthy donors. Whereas all 30 or so donors provided naive and central memory subsets, regulatory and stem cell-like memory subsets were isolated from just 8 patients and about 8 healthy donors. Broad study findings and their caveats: Patients with type 1 diabetes made fewer insertions and deleted more nucleotides at VDJ recombination sites, implying thymic rearrangement abnormalities. Because the HLA sub-analyses included only small numbers of individuals, any influence of HLA type on TCRB rearrangement was left unresolved. Shorter templates might have been favored by PCR, but patient and control samples were amplified and corrected together, so both groups would have been affected equally by any skew. A moderate but significant shortening of TCRB CDR3 length was observed in type 1 diabetes patients in all four CD4+ subsets. Naive, central memory and regulatory TCRB repertoires appeared to be more similar among patients than among healthy donors. Because cDNA rather than genomic DNA was sequenced, highly expressing activated cells could have been over-represented, although no difference in activation and CD3 levels was found between groups.

All of the isolated RNA was reverse transcribed with the High Capacity cDNA Reverse Transcription Kit, so expressed TCRB transcripts were sequenced. Deep immunoSEQ sequencing was applied to naive, central memory and regulatory T cell samples, giving an average of roughly 3.5 million total reads per sample. Sorted cells were lysed in RLT buffer, and RNA was extracted using DNase-treated RNeasy Micro or Mini kits according to cell number. Each cell subset was processed on its own to prevent cross-contamination, while patient and healthy donor samples were processed together. The immunoSEQ multiplex PCR was used to amplify TCRB sequences from cDNA, yielding 87-bp fragments that span the CDR3 region. Amplicons were sequenced on the Illumina HiSeq platform. Under the source paper's analysis protocol: Synthetic template baselines were used to correct PCR bias computationally, reads within Hamming distance 2 were collapsed together, and singletons that could not be merged were discarded. By aligning reads against IMGT, V, D and J genes, CDR3 length, and insertions or deletions at six rearrangement sites were assigned. Clonotype counts were normalized to sorted cell number within each subset before computing true diversity and Gini coefficients with the tcR R package. Repertoire sharing was quantified using the overlap coefficient calculated on TCRB nucleotide sequences. As a proxy for the pre-selection repertoire, out-of-frame TCRB sequences from naive cells were analyzed. TCRdb retrieved this table from immuneACCESS and kept in-frame rearrangements only. Not all clones are present; in checked studies, unresolved V genes account for under half, and no reason is known for the remainder. Clone size and the V and J calls come from that table; the DNA yielded D and trimming. The sample table records hundreds of thousands of clones; over 10% of these occur just once. Jointly, the top ten make up approximately 0.02% of the sample.

From each donor, a single peripheral blood sample of approximately 120 mL on average was drawn into heparinised tubes. A BD FACSAria II was used to sort naive, central memory, regulatory and stem cell-like memory CD4+ T cells with a panel that included CD45RO, CCR7, CD25, CD127, CD95 and CD27. A purity above 95% was achieved for all sorted populations. PBMCs were isolated right away by Lymphoprep density gradient centrifugation and were stained directly, without culture. So that batch effects would be minimized, each experiment stained and sorted samples in pairs, pairing one healthy donor with one patient. There are a few counts of this clone. Which antigen it targets is not known. Per-nucleotide qualities are absent, and no much larger clonotype sits a single base away. The same CDR3 arises from other DNA sequences in this sample as well. CDR3 length: 13 amino acids, cysteine to phenylalanine. The DNA shown is the 39-base CDR3, in frame from base 1. The germline V gene encodes CDR1 SGHTA and CDR2 FQGNSA. V lost 1 base and J lost 2 bases; the stretch between them is 3 bases long.

The TCR originated in a man aged 18 to 30 with type 1 diabetes. The rearrangement joined TRBV7-2 to TRBJ1-5; the D segment cannot be called with confidence. The sample was naive CD4+ T cells from blood. What this sample's cell subset or site label stands for: true naive CD4+ T cells. For the CDR3, the sequence is CASSLDGNQPQHF. The base sequence is TGTGCCAGCAGCTTAGACGGCAATCAGCCCCAGCATTTT.